This T cell receptor beta chain emerged from a study of a mutant IDH1 vaccine in newly diagnosed glioma. Study context: Patients were given eight vaccinations, scheduled in weeks 1, 3, 5, 7, 11, 15, 19 and 23. Once 4-6 weeks had passed after radiotherapy alone, vaccination started, or it started with temozolomide cycles. Patients got radiotherapy, temozolomide, or both beforehand, and most got both.

Details on this clone: Its target is unknown.

Germline V gene data show CDR1 as SGHNT and CDR2 as YENEEA. Trimming removed 6 bases at V and 1 base at J, with 12 bases between. CDR3 length: 14 residues. Indicated time point: week 5, during vaccination. Doses of 300 ug of mutant IDH1 20-mer peptide were given with topical imiquimod. This table comes from immunoSEQ multiplex PCR, and its TCRdb copy is limited to in-frame clones, with some not included. This table holds over 45,000 clones, about 86% found once. The sequence came from a woman between 50 and 59 years old with glioma. The J gene is TRBJ1-1, the V gene TRBV11-3, with no clear D. Sequenced here: PBMCs, sampled from a glioma patient whose treatment included an IDH1 peptide vaccine. In DNA form, the CDR3 reads TGTGCCAGCAGTTCCAGACGGGAGAACACTGAAGCTTTCTTT. The encoded protein is CASSSRRENTEAFF.